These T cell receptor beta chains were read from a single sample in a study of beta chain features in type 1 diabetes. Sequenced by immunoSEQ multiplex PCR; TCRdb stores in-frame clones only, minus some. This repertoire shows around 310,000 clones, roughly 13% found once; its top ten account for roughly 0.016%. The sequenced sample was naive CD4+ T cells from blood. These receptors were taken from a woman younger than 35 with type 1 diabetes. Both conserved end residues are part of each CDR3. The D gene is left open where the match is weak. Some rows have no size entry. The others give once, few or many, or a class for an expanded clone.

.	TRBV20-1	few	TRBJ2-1	TGCAGTGCCTTTAGCTCGGCTGAGCAGTTCTTC	CSAFSSAEQFF
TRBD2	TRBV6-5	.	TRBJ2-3	TGTGCAAGCGGACTAGCGGGAGGAGATACGCAGTATTTT	CASGLAGGDTQYF
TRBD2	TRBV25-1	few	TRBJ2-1	TGTGCCAGCAGTGATACCGGGGGACTAGCGGCCTCCTACAATGAGCAGTTCTTC	CASSDTGGLAASYNEQFF
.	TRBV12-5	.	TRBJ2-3	TGTGCTAGTGGTTTGGTACTGGGCGGGAGCACAGATACGCAGTATTTT	CASGLVLGGSTDTQYF
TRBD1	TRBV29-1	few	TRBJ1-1	TGCAGCGTTGGGCAGGGGGCGCTTACTGAAGCTTTCTTT	CSVGQGALTEAFF
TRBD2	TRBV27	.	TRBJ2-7	TGTGCCAGCAGTCCCAGACTAGCCGGGGAGCAGTACTTC	CASSPRLAGEQYF
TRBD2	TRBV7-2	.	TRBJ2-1	TGTGCCAGCAGCTTCCCAGCGGGAGGGCCCAGACAATACAATGAGCAGTTCTTC	CASSFPAGGPRQYNEQFF
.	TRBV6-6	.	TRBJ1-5	TGTGCCAGCAACCCTCTACCAAATAGCAATCAGCCCCAGCATTTT	CASNPLPNSNQPQHF
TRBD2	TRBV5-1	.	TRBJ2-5	TGCGCCAGCAGCCCGACGAAGGTAGCGGGAGGAGGAGAGACCCAGTACTTC	CASSPTKVAGGGETQYF
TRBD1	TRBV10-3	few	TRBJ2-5	TGTGCCATCGCGGCGTTACAGGGGCAGGAGACCCAGTACTTC	CAIAALQGQETQYF
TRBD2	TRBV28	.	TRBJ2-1	TGTGCCAGCACTTTACGGGGGGAATACAATGAGCAGTTCTTC	CASTLRGEYNEQFF
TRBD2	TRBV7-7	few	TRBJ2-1	TGTGCCAGCAGCCCCGGGACTAGCGGCACCTACAATGAGCAGTTCTTC	CASSPGTSGTYNEQFF
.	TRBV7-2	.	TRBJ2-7	TGTGCCAGCAGCCGGATGGCGGGCCTTCCCTACGAGCAGTACTTC	CASSRMAGLPYEQYF
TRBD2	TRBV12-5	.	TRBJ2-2	TGTGCTAGTGGCATTGGGCTTCTAGCGGCCGGGGAGCTGTTTTTT	CASGIGLLAAGELFF
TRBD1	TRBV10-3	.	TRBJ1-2	TGTGCCATCAGTGAGCCTGGGACAGTAGGCTACACCTTC	CAISEPGTVGYTF
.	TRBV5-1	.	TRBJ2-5	TGCGCCAGCAGCTTGGAGGGGATCCAAGAGACCCAGTACTTC	CASSLEGIQETQYF
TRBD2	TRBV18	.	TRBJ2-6	TGTGCCAGCTCAACACTAGCGGCGCTTGGGGCCAACGTCCTGACTTTC	CASSTLAALGANVLTF
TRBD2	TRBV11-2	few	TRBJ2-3	TGTGCCAGCAGCTTAGCCCTGGCGGGAGGAATAGATACGCAGTATTTT	CASSLALAGGIDTQYF
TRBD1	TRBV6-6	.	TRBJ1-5	TGTGCCAGCACCCCGACAGGGGGCACTCAGCCCCAGCATTTT	CASTPTGGTQPQHF
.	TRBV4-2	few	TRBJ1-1	TGTGCCAGCAGCCAAGGTTACAGATCCTCTCCTATGAACACTGAAGCTTTCTTT	CASSQGYRSSPMNTEAFF
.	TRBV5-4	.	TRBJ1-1	TGTGCCAGCAGCTTGGGGGGTCAGGGGCGCCTTGAAGCTTTCTTT	CASSLGGQGRLEAFF
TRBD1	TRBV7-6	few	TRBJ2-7	TGTGCCAGCAGCTTATTACCGGGACAGGCCACCTACGAGCAGTACTTC	CASSLLPGQATYEQYF
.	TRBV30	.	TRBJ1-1	TGTGCCTGGTACATGAACACTGAAGCTTTCTTT	CAWYMNTEAFF
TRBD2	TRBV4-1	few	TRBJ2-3	TGCGCCAGCCGCACGGGGGGAAGCACAGATACGCAGTATTTT	CASRTGGSTDTQYF
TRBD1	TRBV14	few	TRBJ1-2	TGTGCCAGCTCCGGACAGGGCTATGGCTACACCTTC	CASSGQGYGYTF
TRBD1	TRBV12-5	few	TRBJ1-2	TGTGCTAGTGGTTTGCCACCGGGGACAGCTTCGGTAAGGACCTTC	CASGLPPGTASVRTF
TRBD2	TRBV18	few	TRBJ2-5	TGTGCCAGCTCACCGACTAGCGGGCAAGAGACCCAGTACTTC	CASSPTSGQETQYF
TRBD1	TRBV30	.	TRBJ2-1	TGTGCCTGGAGGGACAGGGGTTTCGGTGAGCAGTTCTTC	CAWRDRGFGEQFF
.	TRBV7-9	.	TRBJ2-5	TGTGCCAGCAGCTTAGATGGCGGAGAGACCCAGTACTTC	CASSLDGGETQYF
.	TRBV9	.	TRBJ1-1	TGTGCCAGCAGCGTAGTAGGCTCAACAGTAGGCACTGAAGCTTTCTTT	CASSVVGSTVGTEAFF
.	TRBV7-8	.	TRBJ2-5	TGTGCCAGCAGCTTAGGGGCAGGGGAAGAGACCCAGTACTTC	CASSLGAGEETQYF
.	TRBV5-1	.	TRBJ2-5	TGCGCCAGCAGCTTGGAAGGACTTCGAGAGACCCAGTACTTC	CASSLEGLRETQYF
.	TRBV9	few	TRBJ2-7	TGTGCCAGCGGGTCGGGGGAGAGTAGTCTCGGGGACGAGCAGTACTTC	CASGSGESSLGDEQYF
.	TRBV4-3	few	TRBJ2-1	TGCGCCAGCAGCCAAGAGCCTAGCCGAGCCTCTAATGAGCAGTTCTTC	CASSQEPSRASNEQFF
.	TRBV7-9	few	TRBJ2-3	TGTGCCAGCAGACAGGCCTTCACAGATACGCAGTATTTT	CASRQAFTDTQYF
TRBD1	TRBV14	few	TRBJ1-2	TGTGCCAGCAGCCAAGTTTCCGGGACAGGGTTAGACGGCTACACCTTC	CASSQVSGTGLDGYTF
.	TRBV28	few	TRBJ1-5	TGTGCCAGCAGTTTCAGTCGAAATTTACATTTT	CASSFSRNLHF
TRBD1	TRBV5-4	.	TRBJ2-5	TGTGCCAGCAGCCCCCACAGGGGAGAGACCCAGTACTTC	CASSPHRGETQYF
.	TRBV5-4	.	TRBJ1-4	TGTGCCAGCAGGGGGGGTCCAACTAATGAAAAACTGTTTTTT	CASRGGPTNEKLFF
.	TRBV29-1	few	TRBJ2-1	TGCAGCGTTGAAGTCCGGGGGCCGCGGGGGAATGAGCAGTTCTTC	CSVEVRGPRGNEQFF
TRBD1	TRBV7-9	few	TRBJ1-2	TGTGCCAGCAGCCGGGGACAGGGGATCGACTATGGCTACACCTTC	CASSRGQGIDYGYTF
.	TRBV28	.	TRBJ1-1	TGTGCCAGCAGTTTGGGGCAGGTTGCTGAAGCTTTCTTT	CASSLGQVAEAFF
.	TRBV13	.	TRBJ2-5	TGTGCCAGCAGCTTAGGGAGGATCGGAGAGACCCAGTACTTC	CASSLGRIGETQYF
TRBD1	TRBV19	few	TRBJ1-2	TGTGCCAGTCGACAGGGTGACTATGGCTACACCTTC	CASRQGDYGYTF
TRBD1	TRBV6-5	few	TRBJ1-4	TGTGCCAGCAGTTACACCGGGACAGGGAGCGAAAAACTGTTTTTT	CASSYTGTGSEKLFF
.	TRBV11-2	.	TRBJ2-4	TGTGCCAGCAGCCTTAGAATAGCCAAAAACATTCAGTACTTC	CASSLRIAKNIQYF
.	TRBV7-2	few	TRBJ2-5	TGTGCCAGCAGCTATAGTAGACCGGGGGAGACCCAGTACTTC	CASSYSRPGETQYF